This record covers a single T cell receptor beta chain. This specimen belongs to a study of blood T cell repertoires in COVID-19. Background on the study: There were acute and convalescent COVID-19 samples, and they came from the United States, Italy and Spain. PBMCs, B-cell-depleted T cells, or T cells were the source of the cDNA or gDNA that made up the material.

Original processing methods: The authors estimated nucleated cell counts from reference gene primer amplification. The method was immunoSEQ multiplex PCR; TCRdb's version includes in-frame clones alone and lacks a portion of them. The D gene and trimming were derived from the DNA, and the V and J assignments and clone size from that table. The table includes 130,000 to 150,000 clones, around 85% detected once. Germline CDR1 is LNHDA and CDR2 is SQIVND (reference sequence). The V segment lost 2 bases and the J segment 7 bases; nucleotides outside the gene matches: 8. This CDR3 contains 15 residues. Seattle cases were enrolled at active infection and followed longitudinally.

Source material: peripheral blood. The rearrangement uses TRBV19 and TRBJ2-1; TRBD1 aligns across 7 bases. The sequence derives from a woman in her fifties or sixties with COVID-19, enrolled during active disease. For the CDR3, the DNA is TGTGCCAGTAGTATACTACCAGGGGGTGGGAATGAGCAGTTCTTC. It is translated as CASSILPGGGNEQFF.